The clone carrying this T cell receptor (beta chain) was seen only a few times. Antigen specificity is unknown. The data derive from a study of T cell repertoires in cytomegalovirus infection. For the study at large: Recently identified HLA-C-restricted CMV epitopes and well-studied HLA-B-restricted CMV epitopes were used by the study. Study-level results: Clonotypes of TCR beta that were HLA-C-restricted and CMV-specific dominated the ex vivo response.

TCRdb used MiXCR to reprocess the reads, holding one entry per CDR3 protein. The data show around 900,000 distinct CDR3 sequences, 30% to 40% seen once. This CDR3 contains 15 residues. The germline V and J ends were trimmed by 1 base and 4 bases, with 13 bases remaining between them. Looked up from germline, CDR1 is SEHNR and CDR2 is FQNEAQ (reference sequence). This chain links TRBV7-9 with TRBJ1-1, with no clear D. The TCR comes from a human donor in good health (CMV status not recorded). Some clones in this sample may be carry-over from other donors' samples. The material was cultured CD8+ T cells from PBMCs, obtained from culture after CMV antigen stimulation. The CDR3: CASSLVLKVGTEAFF. The CDR3 DNA sequence: TGTGCCAGCAGCTTAGTGTTGAAGGTTGGCACTGAAGCTTTCTTT.